Here is one T cell receptor beta chain with its context. Sequencing was performed with immunoSEQ multiplex PCR; in TCRdb, only in-frame clones are kept and a portion is missing. The sample includes 120,000 or so clones, approximately 86% of them seen just once. The V end was cut by 1 base, the J end by 0 bases, with 7 bases between. Per germline, CDR1 KGHSH and CDR2 LQKENI. The CDR3 is made up of 14 amino acids. The sample comes from a study of T cell responses to AZD1222 COVID-19 vaccine. The chain combines TRBV18 with TRBJ2-7, with D uncertain. The specimen comprised peripheral blood, sampled on day 0 of AZD1222 vaccination. The clonotype comes from an adult in good health. CDR3 in amino acids: CASSPQGSSYEQYF. The DNA of the CDR3 is TGTGCCAGCTCACCACAGGGTAGCTCCTACGAGCAGTACTTC.